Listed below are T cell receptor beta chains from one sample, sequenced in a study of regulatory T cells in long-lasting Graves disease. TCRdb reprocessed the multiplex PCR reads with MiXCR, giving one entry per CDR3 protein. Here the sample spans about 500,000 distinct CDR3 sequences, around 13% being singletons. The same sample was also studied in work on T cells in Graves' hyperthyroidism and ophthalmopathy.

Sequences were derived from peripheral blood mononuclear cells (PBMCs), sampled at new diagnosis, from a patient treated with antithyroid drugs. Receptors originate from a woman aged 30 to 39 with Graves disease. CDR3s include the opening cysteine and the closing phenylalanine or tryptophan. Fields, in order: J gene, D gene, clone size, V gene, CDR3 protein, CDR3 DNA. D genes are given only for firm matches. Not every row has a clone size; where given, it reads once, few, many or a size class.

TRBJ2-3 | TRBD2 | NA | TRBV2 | CASILASGSADTQYF | TGTGCCAGCATTCTCGCTAGCGGGAGTGCAGATACGCAGTATTTT
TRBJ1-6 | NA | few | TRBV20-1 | CSARPSLLGSPLHF | TGCAGTGCTAGACCCAGCCTCCTAGGGTCACCCCTCCACTTT
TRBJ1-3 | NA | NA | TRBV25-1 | CASSESRNTIYF | TGTGCCAGCAGTGAATCGCGAAACACCATATATTTT
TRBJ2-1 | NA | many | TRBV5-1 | CASSSGFSSYNEQFF | TGCGCCAGCAGCTCAGGATTCTCCTCCTACAATGAGCAGTTCTTC
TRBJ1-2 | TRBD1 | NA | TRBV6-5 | CASSLPTGGTGYTF | TGTGCCAGCAGTTTGCCGACAGGGGGAACTGGCTACACCTTC
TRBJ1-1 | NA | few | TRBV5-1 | CASRRPLSRGLNTEAFF | TGCGCCAGCAGGAGACCTTTGAGTAGGGGTCTGAACACTGAAGCTTTCTTT
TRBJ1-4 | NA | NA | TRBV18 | CASSPQIDTTTNEKLFF | TGTGCCAGCTCACCTCAAATCGACACGACGACTAATGAAAAACTGTTTTTT
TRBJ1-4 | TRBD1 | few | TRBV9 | CASSVTTGGSEKLFF | TGTGCCAGCAGCGTAACGACAGGGGGGAGTGAAAAACTGTTTTTT
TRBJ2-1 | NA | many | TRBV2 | CASSYRPGYEQFF | TGTGCCAGCAGTTACCGACCCGGGTATGAGCAGTTCTTC
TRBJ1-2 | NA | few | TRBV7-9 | CASSLGQLVGGYTF | TGTGCCAGCAGCTTAGGTCAGCTCGTTGGGGGCTACACCTTC
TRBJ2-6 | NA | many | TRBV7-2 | CASSLNLAGANVLTF | TGTGCCAGCAGCTTAAACCTGGCTGGGGCCAACGTCCTGACTTTC
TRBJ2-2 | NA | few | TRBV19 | CATRPNTGELFF | TGTGCCACCAGACCGAACACCGGGGAGCTGTTTTTT
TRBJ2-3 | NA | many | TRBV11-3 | CASSSPPLERSDTQYF | TGTGCCAGCAGCTCACCGCCACTAGAGAGGTCGGATACGCAGTATTTT
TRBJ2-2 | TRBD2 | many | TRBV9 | CASSARPPGLAGASRTGELFF | TGTGCCAGCAGCGCCCGCCCCCCGGGACTAGCGGGAGCATCTAGGACCGGGGAGCTGTTTTTT
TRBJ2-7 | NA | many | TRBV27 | CASRGRGPERYEQYF | TGTGCCAGCAGGGGTCGCGGTCCGGAGAGATACGAGCAGTACTTC
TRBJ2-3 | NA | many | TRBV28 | CASSTRARTDTQYF | TGTGCCAGCAGTACCCGGGCCCGCACAGATACGCAGTATTTT
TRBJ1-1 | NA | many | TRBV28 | CASSLWSGQAIEAFF | TGTGCCAGCAGTTTATGGTCAGGGCAGGCCATTGAAGCTTTCTTT
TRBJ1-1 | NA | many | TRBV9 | CASSSRGQTNTEAFF | TGTGCCAGCAGCTCGCGGGGACAAACGAACACTGAAGCTTTCTTT
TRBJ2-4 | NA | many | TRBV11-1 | CASSPGTNIQYF | TGTGCCAGCAGCCCAGGAACCAACATTCAGTACTTC
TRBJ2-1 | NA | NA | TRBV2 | CATSDFGRSSYNEQFF | TGTGCCACCAGTGATTTTGGCAGGAGCTCCTACAATGAGCAGTTCTTC
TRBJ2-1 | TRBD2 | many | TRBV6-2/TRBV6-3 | CASRLGTSGKYEQFF | TGTGCCAGCAGGTTAGGGACTAGCGGGAAATATGAGCAGTTCTTC
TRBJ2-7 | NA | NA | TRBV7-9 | CASSTPGGEQYF | TGTGCCAGCAGCACCCCGGGTGGCGAGCAGTACTTC
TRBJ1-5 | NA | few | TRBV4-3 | CASSQVSGGFQHF | TGCGCCAGCAGCCAAGTGTCAGGTGGGTTCCAGCATTTT
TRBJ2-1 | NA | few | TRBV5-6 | CASEPGPIYNEQFF | TGTGCCAGCGAACCGGGACCAATCTACAATGAGCAGTTCTTC
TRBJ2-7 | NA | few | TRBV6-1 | CASSSGVPGGEQYF | TGTGCCAGCAGCTCAGGGGTCCCTGGGGGCGAGCAGTACTTC
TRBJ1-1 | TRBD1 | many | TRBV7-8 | CASNGLRGTEAFF | TGTGCCAGCAACGGACTCAGGGGGACTGAAGCTTTCTTT
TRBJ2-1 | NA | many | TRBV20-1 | CSAREGEPPHEQFF | TGCAGTGCTAGAGAAGGAGAGCCACCACATGAGCAGTTCTTC
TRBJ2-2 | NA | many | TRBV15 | CATSTSSNTGELFF | TGTGCCACCAGTACTTCCTCAAACACCGGGGAGCTGTTTTTT
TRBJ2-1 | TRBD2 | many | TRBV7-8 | CASSLIGGGPGLAGYNEQFF | TGTGCCAGCAGCTTAATCGGGGGGGGTCCTGGACTAGCGGGCTACAATGAGCAGTTCTTC
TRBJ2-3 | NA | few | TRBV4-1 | CASSRRQGTDTQYF | TGCGCCAGCAGCCGTCGACAGGGCACAGATACGCAGTATTTT
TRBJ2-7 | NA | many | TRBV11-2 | CASSLGAGKQYF | TGTGCCAGCAGCTTAGGGGCGGGGAAGCAGTACTTC
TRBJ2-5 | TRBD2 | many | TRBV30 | CAWSVTAGPQETQYF | TGTGCCTGGAGTGTAACAGCGGGACCCCAAGAGACCCAGTACTTC
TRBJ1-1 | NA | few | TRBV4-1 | CASSRTAHMNTEAFF | TGCGCCAGCAGCCGGACTGCACACATGAACACTGAAGCTTTCTTT
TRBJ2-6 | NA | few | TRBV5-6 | CASSSSGLGANVLTF | TGTGCCAGCAGCTCCTCCGGTTTGGGGGCCAACGTCCTGACTTTC
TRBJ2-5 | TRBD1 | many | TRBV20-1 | CSATQGTGGQETQYF | TGCAGTGCTACCCAGGGGACAGGGGGACAAGAGACCCAGTACTTC
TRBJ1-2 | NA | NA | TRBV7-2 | CASSLVAGVVGYTF | TGTGCCAGCAGCTTAGTTGCAGGGGTGGTAGGCTACACCTTC
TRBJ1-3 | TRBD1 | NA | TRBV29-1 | CSVVYDRVNTIYF | TGCAGCGTCGTGTATGACAGGGTGAACACCATATATTTT
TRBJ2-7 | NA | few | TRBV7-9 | CASSPPGQSYEQYF | TGTGCCAGCAGCCCCCCTGGGCAGTCCTACGAGCAGTACTTC
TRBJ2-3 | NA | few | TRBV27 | CASSIQGTDTQYF | TGTGCCAGCAGTATACAGGGTACAGATACGCAGTATTTT
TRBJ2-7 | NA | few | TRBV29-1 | CSVGTSGLEQYF | TGCAGCGTTGGGACCTCCGGGCTCGAGCAGTACTTC
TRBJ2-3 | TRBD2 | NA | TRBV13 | CASSLELAGPTDTQYF | TGTGCCAGCAGCTTAGAACTAGCGGGGCCCACAGATACGCAGTATTTT
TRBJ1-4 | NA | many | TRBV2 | CASRVWLREKLFF | TGTGCCAGCAGGGTTTGGCTTCGAGAAAAACTGTTTTTT
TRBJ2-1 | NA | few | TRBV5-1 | CASSLSNYNEQFF | TGCGCCAGCAGCTTGTCAAACTACAATGAGCAGTTCTTC
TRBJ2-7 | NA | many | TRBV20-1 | CSAREPGQSSYEQYF | TGCAGTGCTAGGGAACCGGGCCAAAGCTCCTACGAGCAGTACTTC
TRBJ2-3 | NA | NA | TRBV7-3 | CASGEGGSTDTQYF | TGTGCCAGCGGCGAAGGGGGTAGCACAGATACGCAGTATTTT
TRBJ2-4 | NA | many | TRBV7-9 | CASSLGAGAIAKNIQYF | TGTGCCAGCAGCTTGGGGGCGGGAGCCATAGCCAAAAACATTCAGTACTTC
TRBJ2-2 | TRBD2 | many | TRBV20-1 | CSASTSGSTGELFF | TGCAGTGCTTCGACTAGCGGGTCCACCGGGGAGCTGTTTTTT
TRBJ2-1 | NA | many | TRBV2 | CASSDPPQLAHYNEQFF | TGTGCCAGCAGTGATCCCCCCCAGCTAGCGCATTACAATGAGCAGTTCTTC
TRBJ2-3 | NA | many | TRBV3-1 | CASSQELASGTDTQYF | TGTGCCAGCAGCCAAGAATTGGCTAGCGGCACAGATACGCAGTATTTT
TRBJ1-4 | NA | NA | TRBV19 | CASSVRTVEKLFF | TGTGCCAGTAGTGTACGGACAGTTGAAAAACTGTTTTTT
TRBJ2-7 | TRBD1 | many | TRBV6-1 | CASRDRVTYEQYF | TGTGCCAGCAGAGACAGGGTAACCTACGAGCAGTACTTC
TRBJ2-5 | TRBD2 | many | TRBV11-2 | CASSFGTSPSLWETQYF | TGTGCCAGCAGCTTCGGGACTAGCCCCTCATTGTGGGAGACCCAGTACTTC
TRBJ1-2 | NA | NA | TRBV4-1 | CASSQETVPYGYTF | TGCGCCAGCAGCCAAGAGACGGTTCCCTATGGCTACACCTTC
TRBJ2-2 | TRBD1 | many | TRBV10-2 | CASSDDRVNTGELFF | TGCGCCAGCAGTGACGACAGGGTTAACACCGGGGAGCTGTTTTTT
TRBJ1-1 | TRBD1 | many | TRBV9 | CASSPHRGPNTEAFF | TGTGCCAGCAGCCCGCACAGGGGACCGAACACTGAAGCTTTCTTT
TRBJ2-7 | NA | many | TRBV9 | CASSPRPSPYYEQYF | TGTGCCAGCAGCCCGCGGCCTAGTCCCTACTACGAGCAGTACTTC
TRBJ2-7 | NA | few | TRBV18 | CASSPGPKLSVSYEQYF | TGTGCCAGCTCACCAGGACCCAAGTTGAGTGTCTCCTACGAGCAGTACTTC
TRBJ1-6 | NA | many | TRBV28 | CASSPNPRGRISPLHF | TGTGCCAGCAGTCCTAACCCCAGGGGCCGTATTTCACCCCTCCACTTT
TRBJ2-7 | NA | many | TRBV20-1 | CSARDMGGPYEQYF | TGCAGTGCTAGAGATATGGGGGGGCCCTACGAGCAGTACTTC